This TCR beta chain originates from a study of blood T cell repertoires in COVID-19. The germline V gene has CDR1 LNHNV and CDR2 YYDKDF (reference sequence). V was clipped by 3 bases and J by 6 bases, with 12 bases between them. The CDR3 is 14 residues long. Under the authors' procedure: Estimation of nucleated cell counts was performed using reference gene primer amplification. Using immunoSEQ multiplex PCR, the repertoire was profiled, and TCRdb retains in-frame clones only, with some absent. V and J calls and clone size follow that table, whereas D and trimming were derived from the DNA. This table has 100,000 or so clones, approximately 88% appearing once.

The V and J genes are TRBV15 and TRBJ1-5; unclear D gene. The sample taken for sequencing was peripheral blood. This receptor was taken from a man in his sixties with acute or convalescent COVID-19. CDR3: CATSSNRPGQPQHF. CDR3 sequence (DNA): TGTGCCACCAGCAGTAATCGACCGGGTCAGCCCCAGCATTTT.